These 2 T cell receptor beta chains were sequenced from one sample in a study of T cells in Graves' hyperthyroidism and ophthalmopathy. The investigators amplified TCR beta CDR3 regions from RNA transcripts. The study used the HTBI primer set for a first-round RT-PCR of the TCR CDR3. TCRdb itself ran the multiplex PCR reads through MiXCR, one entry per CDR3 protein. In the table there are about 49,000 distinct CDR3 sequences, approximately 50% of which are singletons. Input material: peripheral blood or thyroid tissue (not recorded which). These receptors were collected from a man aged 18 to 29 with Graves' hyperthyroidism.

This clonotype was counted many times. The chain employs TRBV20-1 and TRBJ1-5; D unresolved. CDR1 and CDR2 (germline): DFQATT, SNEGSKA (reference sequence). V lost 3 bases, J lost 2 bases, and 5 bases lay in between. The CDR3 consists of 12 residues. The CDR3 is CSASPRNQPQHF. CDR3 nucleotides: TGCAGTGCTAGCCCCCGCAATCAGCCCCAGCATTTT.

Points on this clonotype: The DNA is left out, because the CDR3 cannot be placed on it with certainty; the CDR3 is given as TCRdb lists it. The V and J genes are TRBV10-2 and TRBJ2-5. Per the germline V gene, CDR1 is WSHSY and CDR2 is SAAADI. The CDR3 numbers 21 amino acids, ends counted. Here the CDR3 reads CASSESTVGQKLFFGSGTQYF.